This T cell receptor beta chain was obtained from a study of T cell changes during pregnancy in multiple sclerosis. TCRdb keeps only in-frame clones here, not all; method: immunoSEQ multiplex PCR. The data contain about 63,000 clones, about 93% of them singletons. The CDR3 has 14 amino acids. Germline V lookup: CDR1 LNHDA, CDR2 SQIVND (reference sequence). Trimming left V 2 bases short and J 3 bases short, with 8 bases between. The chain is built from TRBV19 and TRBJ2-1; weak D call: TRBD1 (6 bases). This sequence originates from a female donor with multiple sclerosis, enrolled in a pregnancy study. The sequencing used CD8+ T cells from peripheral blood mononuclear cells, collected in the second trimester of pregnancy. The CDR3 region is CASSIQGFYNEQFF. CDR3 DNA sequence: TGTGCCAGTAGTATACAGGGGTTCTACAATGAGCAGTTCTTC.